The rows below give T cell receptor beta chains drawn from one sample of a study of cytomegalovirus exposure and HLA in healthy donors. The protocol was immunoSEQ multiplex PCR, while the TCRdb copy is restricted to in-frame clones and leaves out a portion. The data contain 90,000 or so clones, over 75% of them seen just once; the ten biggest clones take up roughly 3.8%. The sample consisted of PBMCs. These TCRs come from a man aged 50-60 years in good health and CMV-seronegative. Both conserved end residues are trimmed from each CDR3.

v_gene	CDR3aa
TRBV5-4	ASSPGYGKETQY
TRBV7-2	ASSSHSGLAGDTQY
TRBV19	ASKRGPGQPQH
TRBV9	ASSTTGGDSGYT
TRBV5-1	ASSPEGFSEQF
TRBV7-9	ASSFEGSEQY
TRBV30	AWSRSGTSGSDEQF
TRBV7-9	ASSLTGIQEKLF
TRBV25-1	ASSEAGSYEQY
TRBV29-1	SVGRDRGMNTEPF
TRBV29-1	SVEVAGFLGTDTQY
TRBV5-5	ASSFKGGSNQPQH
TRBV23-1	ASSPRVGHTEAF
TRBV2	ASSLGQGNQPQH
TRBV9	ASSVDPGWNQPQH
TRBV28	ASSLPVRAYEQY
TRBV15	ATSRPKFDSHQPQH
TRBV14	ASSHREPYGYT
TRBV5-1	ASSLAGTSVPETQY
TRBV28	ASSPSGGNQETQY
TRBV5-1	ASSLRLASNEQF
TRBV29-1	SVVDRGLSGNTIY
TRBV9	ASSLPAGGSTDTQY
TRBV2	ASSEGQGASGYT
TRBV5-6	ASSPGTDTQY
TRBV5-6	ASSFGEAFYEQY
TRBV28	ASSLTGSQETQY
TRBV2	ASTDRQKGTQY
TRBV13	ASSLGQNYGYT
TRBV7-6	ASSLVGGGEQY
TRBV27	ASRPPDGANEQF
TRBV5-1	ASRIRTGAQTGELF
TRBV19	ASSTLQGYNQPQH
TRBV5-1	ASSRGTGGIYYEQY
TRBV2	ASGGQGTYEQY
TRBV7-9	ASSPRGPVEQY
TRBV19	ASSNSLGTNSYEQY
TRBV19	ASSIQGYTEAF
TRBV29-1	SVEVGGSNQPQH
TRBV19	ASSRLAGSRTDTQY
TRBV5-1	ASSLVGQGDTEAF
TRBV5-1	ASSPDRAKETQY
TRBV28	ASSDRDVTETQY
TRBV28	ASSSLGGQGAGELF
TRBV7-9	ASSPPGLAGGQTQY
TRBV7-9	ASSLGGLAGGGDTQY
TRBV9	ASSGRGSNQPQH